This TCR beta chain was recorded in a study of blood T cell repertoires in COVID-19. Study at large: PBMCs, B-cell-depleted T cells, or T cells were the source of the cDNA or gDNA that made up the material.

V gave up 1 base and J gave up 10 bases, with 10 bases separating them. CDR1 and CDR2 from the germline V gene are LNHDA and SQIVND (reference sequence). The CDR3 consists of 12 residues. Repertoires were generated with immunoSEQ multiplex PCR, while TCRdb's copy carries only in-frame clones and drops some. The table lists 250,000 to 300,000 clones, approximately 90% of them singletons. The participants were between roughly 18 and 100 years old and came from fewer than 25 US areas. The chain joins TRBV19 to TRBJ1-1, with D perhaps TRBD1 (5 bases). Sequencing was done on a sample of PBMCs or T cells enriched from blood (not recorded which). The source is a man between 35 and 55 years old who had recovered from COVID-19. The CDR3 sequence is CASSIGQGLAFF. CDR3 sequence (DNA): TGTGCCAGTAGTATAGGGCAGGGTTTAGCTTTCTTT.